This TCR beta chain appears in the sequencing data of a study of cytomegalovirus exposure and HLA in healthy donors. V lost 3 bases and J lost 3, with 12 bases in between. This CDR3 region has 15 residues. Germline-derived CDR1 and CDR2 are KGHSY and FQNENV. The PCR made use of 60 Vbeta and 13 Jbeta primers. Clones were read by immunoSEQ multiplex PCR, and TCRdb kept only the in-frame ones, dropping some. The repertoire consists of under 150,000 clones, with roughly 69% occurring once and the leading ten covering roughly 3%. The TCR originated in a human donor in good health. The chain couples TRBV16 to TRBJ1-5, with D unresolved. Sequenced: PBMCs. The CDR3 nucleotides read TGTGCCAGCAGCCAGCGGCCCGCGTCCAATCAGCCCCAGCATTTT. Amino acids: CASSQRPASNQPQHF.